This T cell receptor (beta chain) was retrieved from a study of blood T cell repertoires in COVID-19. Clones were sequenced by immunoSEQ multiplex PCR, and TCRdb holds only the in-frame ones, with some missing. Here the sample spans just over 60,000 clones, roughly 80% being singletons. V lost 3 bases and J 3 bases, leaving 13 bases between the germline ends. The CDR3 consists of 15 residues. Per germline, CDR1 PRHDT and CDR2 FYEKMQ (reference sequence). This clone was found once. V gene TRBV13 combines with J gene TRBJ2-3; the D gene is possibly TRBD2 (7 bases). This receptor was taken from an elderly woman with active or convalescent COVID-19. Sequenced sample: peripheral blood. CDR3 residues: CASSLGGAVTDTQYF. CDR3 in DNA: TGTGCCAGCAGCTTGGGGGGGGCAGTGACAGATACGCAGTATTTT. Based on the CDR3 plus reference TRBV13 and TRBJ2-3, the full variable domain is AAGVIQSPRHLIKEKRETATLKCYPIPRHDTVYWYQQGPGQDPQFLISFYEKMQSDKGSIPDRFSAQQFSDYHSELNMSSLELGDSALYFCASSLGGAVTDTQYFGPGTRLTVL.